This T cell receptor (beta chain) was obtained from a study of vaccination and CD4 T cells after COVID-19. Turning to the study itself: According to the study, participants were given two doses of BNT162b2 or mRNA-1273 vaccine. Overlapping SARS-CoV-2, HCoV-NL63, HCoV-OC43 and HCoV-229E spike peptides stimulated the cells.

Of note for this clonotype: Its target is unknown.

Sequenced with the Oncomine TCR Beta short-read assay was DNA taken from cultured CD4+ T cells. The source of extracted genomic DNA was cultured CD4+ T cells. TCRdb processed the PCR reads anew with MiXCR; each CDR3 protein has one entry. The repertoire includes 10,000 or so distinct CDR3 sequences, around 40% of them detected once, and around a tenth sits in the top ten. CDR1 is MNHEY, CDR2 SMNVEV, per germline (reference sequence). CDR3 length equals 17 residues. Trimming removed 8 bases at V and 0 bases at J, with 20 bases between. Treatment noted: roughly 10-day PBMC culture with coronavirus spike peptide pools or control peptides (ViraFEST assay). ViraFEST used peptide pools to expand antigen-specific T cells and subsequently sequenced their TCRs.

Sequences were derived from CD4+ T cells from blood, cultured in vitro, sampled after SARS-CoV-2 vaccination. The V call is TRBV27, the J call TRBJ2-1; maybe TRBD2 (5 bases). The receptor's source is a human donor who had recovered from COVID-19. CDR3 protein: CASGTSRSGNSYNEQFF. In DNA form, the CDR3 reads TGTGCCAGCGGAACCTCGCGGAGCGGTAACTCCTACAATGAGCAGTTCTTC.